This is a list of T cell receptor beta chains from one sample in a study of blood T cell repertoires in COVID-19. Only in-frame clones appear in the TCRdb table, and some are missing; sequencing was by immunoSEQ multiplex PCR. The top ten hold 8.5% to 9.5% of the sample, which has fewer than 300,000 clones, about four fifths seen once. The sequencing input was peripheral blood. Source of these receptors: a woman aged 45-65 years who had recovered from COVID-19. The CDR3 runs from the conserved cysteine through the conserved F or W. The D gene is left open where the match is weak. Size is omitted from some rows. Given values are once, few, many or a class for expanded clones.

CDR3aa: CASSDSTGTYQPQHF
CDR3nt: TGTGCCAGCAGTGACTCAACAGGTACCTATCAGCCCCAGCATTTT
d_gene: -
j_gene: TRBJ1-5
v_gene: TRBV2
abundance: -

CDR3aa: CAISAGQGATDTQYF
CDR3nt: TGTGCCATCTCCGCGGGACAGGGGGCGACAGATACGCAGTATTTT
d_gene: TRBD1
j_gene: TRBJ2-3
v_gene: TRBV10-3
abundance: -

CDR3aa: CACSPSGGYTF
CDR3nt: TGTGCCTGCAGCCCATCAGGGGGCTACACCTTC
d_gene: -
j_gene: TRBJ1-2
v_gene: TRBV30
abundance: -

CDR3aa: CATSDGRQGTWARGYTF
CDR3nt: TGTGCCACCAGTGACGGCAGGCAGGGGACGTGGGCGCGAGGCTACACCTTC
d_gene: -
j_gene: TRBJ1-2
v_gene: TRBV24-1
abundance: -

CDR3aa: CASSPRGLNTGELFF
CDR3nt: TGTGCCAGCAGCCCACGAGGGCTGAACACCGGGGAGCTGTTTTTT
d_gene: -
j_gene: TRBJ2-2
v_gene: TRBV9
abundance: -

CDR3aa: CSVRGTGNTEAFF
CDR3nt: TGCAGCGTTAGGGGGACAGGGAACACTGAAGCTTTCTTT
d_gene: TRBD1
j_gene: TRBJ1-1
v_gene: TRBV29-1
abundance: -

CDR3aa: CATEQTGPPLSGNTIYF
CDR3nt: TGTGCCACCGAACAAACAGGTCCCCCACTCTCTGGAAACACCATATATTTT
d_gene: -
j_gene: TRBJ1-3
v_gene: TRBV10-3
abundance: once

CDR3aa: CASSEGTSGNTDTQYF
CDR3nt: TGTGCCAGCAGCGAAGGGACTAGCGGAAACACAGATACGCAGTATTTT
d_gene: TRBD2
j_gene: TRBJ2-3
v_gene: TRBV9
abundance: -

CDR3aa: CASSQGGLAGGKETQYF
CDR3nt: TGTGCCAGCAGCCAAGGGGGACTAGCGGGAGGGAAAGAGACCCAGTACTTC
d_gene: TRBD2
j_gene: TRBJ2-5
v_gene: TRBV4-2
abundance: few

CDR3aa: CASSQRGTVEQYF
CDR3nt: TGCGCCAGCAGTCAACGAGGGACAGTCGAGCAGTACTTC
d_gene: TRBD1
j_gene: TRBJ2-7
v_gene: TRBV23-1
abundance: -

CDR3aa: CASSESGGQGLYGYTF
CDR3nt: TGTGCCAGCAGTGAGTCCGGGGGACAGGGCCTCTATGGCTACACCTTC
d_gene: TRBD1
j_gene: TRBJ1-2
v_gene: TRBV6-4
abundance: -

CDR3aa: CASTMGLAGVYEQYF
CDR3nt: TGTGCCAGCACCATGGGACTAGCGGGAGTCTACGAGCAGTACTTC
d_gene: TRBD2
j_gene: TRBJ2-7
v_gene: TRBV28
abundance: -

CDR3aa: CASSSGQGDYGYTF
CDR3nt: TGTGCCAGCAGCTCGGGACAGGGGGACTATGGCTACACCTTC
d_gene: TRBD1
j_gene: TRBJ1-2
v_gene: TRBV6-5
abundance: -

CDR3aa: CASSRRGTVYNSPLHF
CDR3nt: TGTGCCAGCAGTCGAAGGGGGACAGTTTATAATTCACCCCTCCACTTT
d_gene: TRBD1
j_gene: TRBJ1-6
v_gene: TRBV6-6
abundance: -

CDR3aa: CASSGSGTGPEKLFF
CDR3nt: TGTGCCAGCAGCGGATCCGGGACAGGGCCTGAAAAACTGTTTTTT
d_gene: TRBD1
j_gene: TRBJ1-4
v_gene: TRBV9
abundance: -

CDR3aa: CASSRGLNEAFF
CDR3nt: TGTGCCAGCTCACGCGGACTCAATGAAGCTTTCTTT
d_gene: -
j_gene: TRBJ1-1
v_gene: TRBV18
abundance: -

CDR3aa: CASSQEIGTGSEKLFF
CDR3nt: TGTGCCAGCAGTCAAGAAATCGGGACAGGGTCTGAAAAACTGTTTTTT
d_gene: TRBD1
j_gene: TRBJ1-4
v_gene: TRBV28
abundance: -

CDR3aa: CASSQDWSGDRTSSNYGYTF
CDR3nt: TGCGCCAGCAGCCAAGATTGGTCCGGAGACAGGACTTCTTCTAACTATGGCTACACCTTC
d_gene: -
j_gene: TRBJ1-2
v_gene: TRBV4-3
abundance: -

CDR3aa: CASSLGTVNQPQHF
CDR3nt: TGTGCCAGCTCCCTGGGGACAGTAAATCAGCCCCAGCATTTT
d_gene: TRBD1
j_gene: TRBJ1-5
v_gene: TRBV18
abundance: -

CDR3aa: CASREPSTDTQYF
CDR3nt: TGCGCCAGCCGGGAGCCTAGCACAGATACGCAGTATTTT
d_gene: -
j_gene: TRBJ2-3
v_gene: TRBV5-1
abundance: once

CDR3aa: CASSDSQGGANVLTF
CDR3nt: TGTGCCAGCAGTGACTCACAGGGTGGGGCCAACGTCCTGACTTTC
d_gene: -
j_gene: TRBJ2-6
v_gene: TRBV6-4
abundance: -

CDR3aa: CAVSGAGGAETQYF
CDR3nt: TGTGCCGTATCCGGGGCGGGGGGTGCTGAGACCCAGTACTTC
d_gene: TRBD2
j_gene: TRBJ2-5
v_gene: TRBV30
abundance: few

CDR3aa: CASSLTKDSETQYF
CDR3nt: TGTGCCAGCAGCTTAACGAAGGACAGTGAGACCCAGTACTTC
d_gene: -
j_gene: TRBJ2-5
v_gene: TRBV7-3
abundance: -

CDR3aa: CASTPDRAFRGNTEAFF
CDR3nt: TGTGCCAGTACCCCGGACAGGGCCTTCAGGGGGAACACTGAAGCTTTCTTT
d_gene: TRBD1
j_gene: TRBJ1-1
v_gene: TRBV19
abundance: -

CDR3aa: CASSPDMNSYEQYF
CDR3nt: TGTGCCAGCTCACCCGACATGAACTCCTACGAGCAGTACTTC
d_gene: -
j_gene: TRBJ2-7
v_gene: TRBV18
abundance: -

CDR3aa: CASSPGQGRLIHKTF
CDR3nt: TGTGCCAGCAGCCCCGGACAGGGGAGATTAATACATAAGACCTTC
d_gene: TRBD1
j_gene: TRBJ1-2
v_gene: TRBV7-2
abundance: once

CDR3aa: CASSQQAGTLKVGTQYF
CDR3nt: TGTGCCAGCAGCCAACAAGCCGGGACACTCAAAGTGGGGACGCAGTATTTT
d_gene: -
j_gene: TRBJ2-3
v_gene: TRBV3-1/TRBV3-2
abundance: once

CDR3aa: CASTRTDYEQYF
CDR3nt: TGTGCCAGCACCCGGACAGATTACGAGCAGTACTTC
d_gene: -
j_gene: TRBJ2-7
v_gene: TRBV2
abundance: -

CDR3aa: CASSNFGDEQYF
CDR3nt: TGTGCCAGCAGCAATTTCGGGGACGAGCAGTACTTC
d_gene: -
j_gene: TRBJ2-7
v_gene: TRBV7-8
abundance: -

CDR3aa: CASSGAANTEAFF
CDR3nt: TGTGCCAGCAGTGGGGCCGCGAACACTGAAGCTTTCTTT
d_gene: -
j_gene: TRBJ1-1
v_gene: TRBV2
abundance: -

CDR3aa: CASSPLPGNYGYTF
CDR3nt: TGTGCCAGCTCACCACTTCCAGGGAACTATGGCTACACCTTC
d_gene: -
j_gene: TRBJ1-2
v_gene: TRBV18
abundance: -

CDR3aa: CASSPGGTGFTEAFF
CDR3nt: TGCGCCAGCAGCCCGGGAGGGACAGGGTTCACTGAAGCTTTCTTT
d_gene: TRBD1
j_gene: TRBJ1-1
v_gene: TRBV5-1
abundance: -

CDR3aa: CASSLGRQGAIPEKLFF
CDR3nt: TGTGCCAGCAGTTTAGGGCGACAGGGGGCGATCCCTGAAAAACTGTTTTTT
d_gene: TRBD1
j_gene: TRBJ1-4
v_gene: TRBV28
abundance: -

CDR3aa: CASSLSPQGAVRTDTQYF
CDR3nt: TGCGCCAGCAGCTTGTCCCCACAGGGGGCTGTACGCACAGATACGCAGTATTTT
d_gene: TRBD1
j_gene: TRBJ2-3
v_gene: TRBV5-1
abundance: many

CDR3aa: CASSDPRVNYEQYF
CDR3nt: TGTGCCAGCTCCGATCCCAGGGTCAACTACGAGCAGTACTTC
d_gene: -
j_gene: TRBJ2-7
v_gene: TRBV6-5
abundance: -

CDR3aa: CSAGQPSNTGELFF
CDR3nt: TGCAGCGCTGGACAGCCCTCGAACACCGGGGAGCTGTTTTTT
d_gene: -
j_gene: TRBJ2-2
v_gene: TRBV29-1
abundance: -

CDR3aa: CASSQHLWTSGNEQFF
CDR3nt: TGTGCCAGCAGCCAACACCTCTGGACTAGTGGCAATGAGCAGTTCTTC
d_gene: TRBD2
j_gene: TRBJ2-1
v_gene: TRBV28
abundance: -